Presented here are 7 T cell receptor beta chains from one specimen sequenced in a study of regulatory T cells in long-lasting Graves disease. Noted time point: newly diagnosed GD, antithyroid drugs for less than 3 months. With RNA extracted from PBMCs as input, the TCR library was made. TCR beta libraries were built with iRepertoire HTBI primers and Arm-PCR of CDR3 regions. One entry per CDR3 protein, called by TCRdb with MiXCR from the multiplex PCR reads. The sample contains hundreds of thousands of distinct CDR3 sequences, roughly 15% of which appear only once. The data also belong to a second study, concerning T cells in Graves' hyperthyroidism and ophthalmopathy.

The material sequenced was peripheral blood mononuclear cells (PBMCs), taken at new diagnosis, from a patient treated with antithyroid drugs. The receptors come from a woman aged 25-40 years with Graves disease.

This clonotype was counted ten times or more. The CDR3 DNA sequence: TGTGCCAGCAGCTTGATTGGACTGCACACAGATACGCAGTATTTT. This translates into CASSLIGLHTDTQYF. This chain links TRBV5-5 with TRBJ2-3; tentatively, D is TRBD2 (5 bases). The ends were cut back, 1 base at V and 2 bases at J, with 11 bases in the middle. Germline CDR1 reads SGHKS; CDR2 reads YYEKEE (reference sequence). This CDR3 is 15 amino acids long.

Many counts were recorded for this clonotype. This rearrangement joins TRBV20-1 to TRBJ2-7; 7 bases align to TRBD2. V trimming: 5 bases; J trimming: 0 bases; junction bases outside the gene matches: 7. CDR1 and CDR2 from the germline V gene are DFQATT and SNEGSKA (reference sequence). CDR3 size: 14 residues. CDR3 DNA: TGCAGTGCTCGTCGAAGCGGGATCTCCTACGAGCAGTACTTC. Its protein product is CSARRSGISYEQYF.

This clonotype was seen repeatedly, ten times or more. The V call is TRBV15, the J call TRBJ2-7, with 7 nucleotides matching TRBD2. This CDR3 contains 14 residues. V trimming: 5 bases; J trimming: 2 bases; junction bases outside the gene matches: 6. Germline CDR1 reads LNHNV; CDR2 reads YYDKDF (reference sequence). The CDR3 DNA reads TGTGCCACCAGCGGTGGGCTAGCGGCCTACGAGCAGTACTTC. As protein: CATSGGLAAYEQYF. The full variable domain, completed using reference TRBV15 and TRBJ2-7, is DAMVIQNPRYQVTQFGKPVTLSCSQTLNHNVMYWYQQKSSQAPKLLFHYYDKDFNNEADTPDNFQSRRPNTSFCFLDIRSPGLGDTAMYLCATSGGLAAYEQYFGPGTRLTVT.

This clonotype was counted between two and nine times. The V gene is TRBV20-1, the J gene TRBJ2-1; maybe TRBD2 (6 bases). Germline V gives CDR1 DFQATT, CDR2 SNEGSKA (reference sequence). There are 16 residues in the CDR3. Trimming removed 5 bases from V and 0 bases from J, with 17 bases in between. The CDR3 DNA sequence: TGCAGTGCTCCCCGTCGGCTAGCGCTCTCCTACAATGAGCAGTTCTTC. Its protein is CSAPRRLALSYNEQFF.

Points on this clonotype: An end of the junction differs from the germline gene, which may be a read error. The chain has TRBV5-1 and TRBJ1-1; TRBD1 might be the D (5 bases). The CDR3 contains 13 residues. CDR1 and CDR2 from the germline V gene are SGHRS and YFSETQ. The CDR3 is CASSVGGGEIRVF. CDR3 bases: TGCGCCAGCAGCGTCGGTGGGGGGGAGATAAGGGTCTTT. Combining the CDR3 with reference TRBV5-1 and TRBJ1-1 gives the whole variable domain KAGVTQTPRYLIKTRGQQVTLSCSPISGHRSVSWYQQTPGQGLQFLFEYFSETQRNKGNFPGRFSGRQFSNSRSEMNVSTLELGDSALYLCASSVGGGEIRVFGQGTRLTVV.

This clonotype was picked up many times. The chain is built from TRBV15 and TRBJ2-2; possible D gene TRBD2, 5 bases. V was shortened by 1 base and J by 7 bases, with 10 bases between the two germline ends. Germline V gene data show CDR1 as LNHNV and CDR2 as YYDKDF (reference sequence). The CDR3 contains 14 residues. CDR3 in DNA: TGTGCCACCAGCAGAGTTGACTATGGCGGGGAGCTGTTTTTT. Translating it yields CATSRVDYGGELFF.

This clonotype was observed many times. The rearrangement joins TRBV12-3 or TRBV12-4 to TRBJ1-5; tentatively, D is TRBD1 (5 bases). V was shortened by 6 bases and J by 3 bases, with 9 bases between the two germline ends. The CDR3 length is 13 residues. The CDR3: CASRVGTNQPQHF. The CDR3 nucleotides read TGTGCCAGCAGGGTCGGGACCAATCAGCCCCAGCATTTT.